This T cell receptor beta chain was sequenced for a study of shared clonotypes between healthy human individuals. The trim removed 5 bases at V and 2 bases at J, leaving 9 bases unmatched. CDR1 is KGHSH and CDR2 is LQKENI in the germline V gene. CDR3 length: 16 amino acids. TCRdb's copy holds only in-frame clones and misses some; the assay was immunoSEQ multiplex PCR. The sample has 190,000 or so clones, approximately 62% seen once. Sequences were obtained from memory CD4+ T cells sorted from blood. Subset specified: CD45RA-negative fraction. The chain is built from TRBV18 and TRBJ2-7; the match to TRBD1 covers 10 bases. This sequence originates from a man aged 25 to 40 in good health. The CDR3 reads CASSKTPGQGTYEQYF. DNA for the CDR3: TGTGCCAGCTCAAAAACTCCGGGACAGGGGACCTACGAGCAGTACTTC.